This T cell receptor (beta chain) was recovered during a study of identical twins. Points on this clonotype: Its antigen is unknown.

From germline, CDR1 is MGHRA and CDR2 YSYEKL. CDR3 length equals 13 residues. V shed 1 base and J 6 bases; nucleotides not matched to a gene: 3. General observations from the study: Within cord blood, abundant beta clonotypes carried fewer insertions, but memory repertoires showed no such trend.

Each CDR3 protein gets one entry after TCRdb re-called the 5' RACE reads with MiXCR. The profile shows 1.5 million to 2 million distinct CDR3 sequences, about 30% of them singletons. The clonotype comes from a newborn girl in good health. This chain uses TRBV4-1 with TRBJ2-7; 7 positions agree with TRBD1. Sequencing used cord blood. CDR3 amino acids: CASSQGPGGEQYF. CDR3 coding DNA: TGCGCCAGCAGCCAAGGGCCAGGGGGCGAGCAGTACTTC.